This T cell receptor beta chain was identified in a study of blood T cells in healthy people across ages. Trimming shortened V by 0 bases and J by 8 bases, and 12 bases separated the two germline ends. The CDR3 extends over 14 amino acids. Germline V gene sequence: CDR1 SGHKS, CDR2 YYEKEE (reference sequence). A remark on this clonotype: The antigen is undetermined.

Study outcomes and limitations: The study regarded diversity estimates from one million T cells as underestimates. Among T cells, TCR beta diversity per million cells dropped roughly linearly as age rose.

A sample-barcoded 5' primer and a J-beta primer mix were used in a second PCR of roughly 7 to 11 cycles. The yield of each sample was at least 2.5 million CDR3-containing paired-end reads. TCRdb analysed the 5' RACE reads with MiXCR anew, one entry per CDR3 protein. The data show approximately 780,000 distinct CDR3 sequences, with about 26% seen just once and about 3% held by the top ten. The data were also submitted as part of a second study, on T cells of mothers and their children. That study reports: The authors detected no persistent microchimeric T cell clones.

Sequencing was performed on blood. The chain combines TRBV5-5 with TRBJ2-1; D may be TRBD1 (5 bases). This TCR derives from a boy younger than 18 in good health. CDR3 sequence: CASSLADTQDEQFF. CDR3 DNA: TGTGCCAGCAGCTTGGCGGACACGCAGGATGAGCAGTTCTTC.